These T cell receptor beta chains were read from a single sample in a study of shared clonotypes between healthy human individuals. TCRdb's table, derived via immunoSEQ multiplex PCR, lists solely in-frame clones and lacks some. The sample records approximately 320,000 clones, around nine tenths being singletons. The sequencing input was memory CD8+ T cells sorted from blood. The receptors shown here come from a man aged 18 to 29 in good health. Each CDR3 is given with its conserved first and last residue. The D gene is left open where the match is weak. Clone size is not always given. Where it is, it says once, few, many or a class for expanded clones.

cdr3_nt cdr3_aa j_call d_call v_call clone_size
TGTGCCAGCAGCCCGGGACAGGGCCTCGGCTACACCTTC CASSPGQGLGYTF TRBJ1-2 TRBD1 TRBV7-9 few
TGTGCCAGCAGCATCCCGAGCGGGAGTGGGGAGCAGTACTTC CASSIPSGSGEQYF TRBJ2-7 TRBD2 TRBV7-8 .
TGTGCCAGCAGCCTTGACATTACAGGGACCACTAATGAAAAACTGTTTTTT CASSLDITGTTNEKLFF TRBJ1-4 . TRBV28 .
TGCAGCGCCTGGACTGACTCTTACGAGCAGTACTTC CSAWTDSYEQYF TRBJ2-7 . TRBV29-1 .
TGTGCCTCTGGCAATCTTAGCGGCGCCTACGAGCAGTACTTC CASGNLSGAYEQYF TRBJ2-7 . TRBV30 once
TGTGCCAGCAGTGGTCGCCCTAGGGCTAGGGAGCAGTACTTC CASSGRPRAREQYF TRBJ2-7 . TRBV6-1 .
TGTGCCAGCAGCCTACACGTCCTAGGACACCCCCTTTACACCGGGGAGCTGTTTTTT CASSLHVLGHPLYTGELFF TRBJ2-2 . TRBV14 .
TGCGCCAGCAGTGAGTCGGGCGGGGGGCCGGTCGAGCAGTACTTC CASSESGGGPVEQYF TRBJ2-7 TRBD2 TRBV10-1 .
TGCGCCAGCAGCCAAGAGGACAGACGATGGAACAATGAGCAGTTCTTC CASSQEDRRWNNEQFF TRBJ2-1 . TRBV4-1 .
TGCGCCAGCAGCTTGGAAATGGGGGGGTCACCCCTCCACTTT CASSLEMGGSPLHF TRBJ1-6 . TRBV5-1 .
TGTGCCAGCAGCGTAGCGGGAGGGCCCGACGAGCAGTACTTC CASSVAGGPDEQYF TRBJ2-7 TRBD2 TRBV9 .
TGCGCCAGCAGTGAGGGTCAGATCCAGGACGAGCAGTACTTC CASSEGQIQDEQYF TRBJ2-7 . TRBV10-1 .
TGTGCCAGCAGTTACTCGGGTGGGGGCACTGAAGCTTTCTTT CASSYSGGGTEAFF TRBJ1-1 . TRBV6-5 .
TGCGCCAGCAGCTTGGAGGGCCCAAACCCTAAAAACATTCAGTACTTC CASSLEGPNPKNIQYF TRBJ2-4 . TRBV5-1 .
TGTGCCATCAGTGATCGCCAAGGGGGCCACGAGCAGTACTTC CAISDRQGGHEQYF TRBJ2-7 TRBD1 TRBV10-3 .
TGTGCCAGCAGCAACGCCCCGGCGGGAGGGGGGAATGAGCAGTTCTTC CASSNAPAGGGNEQFF TRBJ2-1 TRBD2 TRBV7-8 .
TGTGCCAGCAGCTTAGAAGCCGCGGGGATCACCCAGTACTTC CASSLEAAGITQYF TRBJ2-5 . TRBV7-9 .
TGTGCCAGCAGCTCGGACAGCAATGAGCAGTTCTTC CASSSDSNEQFF TRBJ2-1 . TRBV7-6 .
TGTGCCAGCAGCCACCGGACTAGCGACGGCGAGCAGTACTTC CASSHRTSDGEQYF TRBJ2-7 TRBD2 TRBV4-2 .
TGTGCCAGCAGCTTAGATCGGGCCCCGCTGGGATGGGATGAAAAACTGTTTTTT CASSLDRAPLGWDEKLFF TRBJ1-4 . TRBV7-4 once